The 17 T cell receptor beta chains reported below all come from one sample, sequenced in a study of blood T cells in healthy people across ages. Alongside a J-beta primer mix, a sample-barcoded 5' primer served in a second PCR lasting roughly 6 to 11 cycles. TCRdb called the 5' RACE reads again in MiXCR, with one record for every CDR3 protein. The sample holds about 1.1 million distinct CDR3 sequences, approximately 38% seen once. The sample consisted of blood. The receptors stem from a man younger than 35 in good health.

In its sample, this clonotype was seen a few times. V and J are TRBV25-1 and TRBJ2-3; D unresolved. Germline CDR1 reads MGHDK; CDR2 reads SYGVNS. Trimming removed 4 bases from V and 4 bases from J, with 21 bases in between. The CDR3 loop spans 17 amino acids. CDR3 nucleotides: TGTGCCAGCAGTGGAAACCGTCCCCCGCGTCGGGCAGATACGCAGTATTTT. Its protein product is CASSGNRPPRRADTQYF.

Comments on this clonotype: Just one base apart from a much larger clone, this may be a read error. The CDR3 DNA sequence: TGTGCCAGCAGCCCCCACAGGGAGGCCAATGAGCGGTTCTTC. This translates into CASSPHREANERFF. The chain is built from TRBV7-2 and TRBJ2-1; D may be TRBD1 or TRBD2 (6 bases each). This CDR3 contains 14 residues. The germline V gene encodes CDR1 SGHTA and CDR2 FQGNSA. The full variable domain, completed using reference TRBV7-2 and TRBJ2-1, is GAGVSQSPSNKVTEKGKDVELRCDPISGHTALYWYRQSLGQGLEFLIYFQGNSAPDKSGLPSDRFSAERTGGSVSTLTIQRTQQEDSAVYLCASSPHREANERFFGPGTRLTVL.

The chain combines TRBV7-2 with TRBJ2-1; D is perhaps TRBD2 (6 bases). With the DNA end fitting TRBJ2-7 better, the J assignment may be wrong. The CDR3 sequence is 15 residues long. In germline, CDR1 is SGHTA, CDR2 FQGNSA. CDR3 amino acids: CASSLVSGIHNEQYF. The CDR3 DNA reads TGTGCCAGCAGCTTAGTTAGCGGTATCCACAATGAGCAGTACTTC.

As DNA, the CDR3 is TGCGCCAGCAGCTTCGGGACATACCCACAAGAGACCCAGTACTTC. Amino acid sequence: CASSFGTYPQETQYF. V is TRBV5-1 and J is TRBJ2-5, with a possible D match to TRBD1 (6 bases). Trimming cost V 2 bases and J 2 bases, with 13 bases left between them. CDR1 SGHRS and CDR2 YFSETQ come from the germline V gene. The CDR3 length is 15 residues. The whole variable domain, filled in from reference TRBV5-1 and TRBJ2-5, reads KAGVTQTPRYLIKTRGQQVTLSCSPISGHRSVSWYQQTPGQGLQFLFEYFSETQRNKGNFPGRFSGRQFSNSRSEMNVSTLELGDSALYLCASSFGTYPQETQYFGPGTRLLVL.

The chain joins TRBV10-3 to TRBJ2-3, with D unclear. Germline CDR1 is ENHRY and CDR2 is SYGVKD. The CDR3 has 13 amino acids. V was clipped by 8 bases and J by 0 bases, with 9 bases between them. The CDR3 coding sequence is TGTGCCATCGGAGCCCCTAGCACAGATACGCAGTATTTT. This sequence encodes CAIGAPSTDTQYF.

The chain recombines TRBV9 with TRBJ1-2; the D gene is possibly TRBD1 (6 bases). V was cut by 3 bases and J by 0 bases, with 15 bases left in between. This CDR3 is built from 16 residues. Germline lookup yields CDR1 SGDLS and CDR2 YYNGEE. CDR3 sequence reads: CASSGRVGAPNYGYTF. In nucleotides, the CDR3 is TGTGCCAGCAGCGGCAGGGTGGGGGCTCCTAACTATGGCTACACCTTC. Drawing the rest from reference TRBV9 and TRBJ1-2, the complete variable domain is DSGVTQTPKHLITATGQRVTLRCSPRSGDLSVYWYQQSLDQGLQFLIQYYNGEERAKGNILERFSAQQFPDLHSELNLSSLELGDSALYFCASSGRVGAPNYGYTFGSGTRLTVV.

The chain has TRBV6-2 or TRBV6-3 and TRBJ2-3, with TRBD1 matching 7 bases. The CDR3 contains 18 residues. The germline V gene encodes CDR1 MNHEY and CDR2 SVGEGT. Trimming removed 2 bases from V and 0 bases from J; junction bases left unmatched: 11. The DNA for the CDR3 is TGTGCCAGCAGTTACGGGGACAGCCCGAAACGTAGCACAGATACGCAGTATTTT. Its protein product is CASSYGDSPKRSTDTQYF.

The chain links TRBV9 to TRBJ2-1; 7 bases are a match to TRBD2. Per the germline V gene, CDR1 is SGDLS and CDR2 is YYNGEE. This CDR3 contains 14 residues. J gave up 10 bases and V 0 bases, and 7 bases lay outside the gene matches. CDR3: CASSVDGRDYEQFF. CDR3 nucleotides: TGTGCCAGCAGCGTAGACGGCAGGGACTACGAGCAGTTCTTC.

This clonotype was seen only a few times. The rearrangement uses TRBV20-1 and TRBJ2-1, with a tentative D call TRBD1 (6 bases). Trimming stripped 0 bases from V and 3 bases from J, with 15 bases between. Germline-derived CDR1 and CDR2 are DFQATT and SNEGSKA (reference sequence). The CDR3 loop spans 16 amino acids. The DNA of the CDR3 is TGCAGTGCTAGAGATGGTAGGACAGCCAGCTACAATGAGCAGTTCTTC. Protein sequence: CSARDGRTASYNEQFF.

This clonotype turned up a few times. The V and J genes are TRBV5-1 and TRBJ2-1; D is possibly TRBD2 (7 bases). Trimming pared 0 bases from V and 5 bases from J, leaving 12 bases between. Germline V gene lookup returns CDR1 SGHRS and CDR2 YFSETQ. CDR3 size: 15 residues. CDR3 DNA sequence: TGCGCCAGCAGCTTGGAGGCGGGGGCCGACAATGAGCAGTTCTTC. Residues: CASSLEAGADNEQFF.

The CDR3: CASSLSVGSYEQYF. Written as DNA, the CDR3 is TGTGCCAGCAGTTTATCGGTTGGCAGCTACGAGCAGTACTTC. The chain carries TRBV27 and TRBJ2-7; D remains unclear. The CDR3 sequence is 14 residues long. The germline gives CDR1 MNHEY, CDR2 SMNVEV (reference sequence). Trimming pared 0 bases from V and 3 bases from J, leaving 9 bases between.

V gene TRBV9 combines with J gene TRBJ2-2; 7 bases agree with TRBD1. CDR1 and CDR2 from the germline V gene are SGDLS and YYNGEE. The CDR3 runs to 15 residues. V shed 2 bases and J 4 bases; nucleotides not matched to a gene: 5. This chain's CDR3 is CASSVEGASTGELFF. In DNA form, the CDR3 reads TGTGCCAGCAGCGTTGAGGGGGCGTCCACCGGGGAGCTGTTTTTT.

This chain's CDR3 is CASSLAPSADDTQYF. DNA of the CDR3: TGCGCCAGCAGCTTGGCTCCATCAGCAGACGATACGCAGTATTTT. This sequence joins TRBV5-1 and TRBJ2-3; D gene ambiguous. The CDR3 loop spans 15 amino acids. Germline V gene lookup returns CDR1 SGHRS and CDR2 YFSETQ. Trimming cost V 0 bases and J 6 bases, with 14 bases left between them.

This clonotype appeared once. A read error may account for a junction end that differs from germline. The chain carries TRBV7-2 and TRBJ1-1; possibly TRBD1 for D (5 bases). This CDR3 is built from 17 residues. The V gene's germline CDR1 is SGHTA and CDR2 FQGNSA. The CDR3 coding sequence is TGTGTCAGCAGCTTAAATTCAGTCCGGGGCGAGAACACTGAAGCTTTCTTT. Translation: CVSSLNSVRGENTEAFF.

The chain has TRBV10-3 and TRBJ2-5, with TRBD1 identical over 8 bases. CDR1 and CDR2 (germline): ENHRY, SYGVKD. Unmatched junction bases numbered 13, after V lost 8 bases and J lost 11 bases. The CDR3 consists of 13 residues. The CDR3 DNA reads TGTGCCATCCTAAGGACAGGGATCAATGAGCAGTACTTC. Its translation is CAILRTGINEQYF.

The rearrangement links TRBV21-1 to TRBJ2-5; the table's D call of TRBD1 was not tested on the DNA. TRBV21-1 is a documented pseudogene. This CDR3 comprises 11 residues. In DNA form, the CDR3 reads TGTGCCAGTCCGCAGGGGGAGATTGAGTACTTC. This gives the protein CASPQGEIEYF.

The chain is built from TRBV20-1 and TRBJ2-1; 9 bases are shared with TRBD1. The J call may be faulty, since TRBJ2-7 better matches the DNA end. The CDR3 runs 13 residues. Germline CDR1 reads DFQATT; CDR2 reads SNEGSKA (reference sequence). The CDR3 DNA follows: TGCAGTGCAGCCGGGACAGGGTACAATGAGCAGTACTTC. Encoded protein: CSAAGTGYNEQYF.